This T cell receptor (beta chain) comes out of a study of shared clonotypes between healthy human individuals. This CDR3 is built from 14 residues. The germline gives CDR1 MDHEN, CDR2 SYDVKM. Trimming took 1 base from V and 6 from J, leaving 10 bases between them. Naive CD8 populations comprised CD45RO-negative cells positively selected for CCR7, excluding terminally differentiated effector memory CD45RA+ cells. Across several immunoSEQ plates, the genomic DNA of each subset was split evenly. Only in-frame clones appear in the TCRdb table, and some are missing; sequencing was by immunoSEQ multiplex PCR. The data contain hundreds of thousands of clones, roughly 96% of them singletons.

Sequencing was carried out using naive CD8+ T cells sorted from blood. This clonotype was obtained from a woman aged 25-40 years in good health. The chain links TRBV28 to TRBJ1-5; TRBD1 is a possible D gene (5 bases). This chain's CDR3 is CASSLSRAVQPQHF. The CDR3 coding sequence is TGTGCCAGCAGTTTATCCAGGGCCGTTCAGCCCCAGCATTTT. The full variable domain, completed using reference TRBV28 and TRBJ1-5, is DVKVTQSSRYLVKRTGEKVFLECVQDMDHENMFWYRQDPGLGLRLIYFSYDVKMKEKGDIPEGYSVSREKKERFSLILESASTNQTSMYLCASSLSRAVQPQHFGDGTRLSIL.